This entry lists 32 T cell receptor beta chains sequenced from one sample in a study of blood T cell repertoires in COVID-19. Using immunoSEQ multiplex PCR, the repertoire was profiled, and TCRdb retains in-frame clones only, with some absent. The sample holds roughly 240,000 clones, about 87% seen once. What was sequenced was PBMCs or T cells enriched from blood (not recorded which). These receptors originate from a middle-aged man who had been exposed to COVID-19.

Here the CDR3 DNA reads TGTGCCAGCAGCCAAGATTTGGGGCCTAACATGAACACTGAAGCTTTCTTT. It is translated as CASSQDLGPNMNTEAFF. The chain employs TRBV4-2 and TRBJ1-1; weak D call: TRBD1 (5 bases). CDR1 is LGHNA, CDR2 YNFKEQ, per germline. The CDR3 has 17 amino acids. Trimming left V 0 bases short and J 0 bases short, with 14 bases between.

The chain links TRBV19 to TRBJ1-5, with D possibly matching TRBD1 (5 bases). Trimming removed 7 bases at V and 1 base at J, with 20 bases between. The CDR3 has 17 amino acids. The germline CDR1 and CDR2 sequences are LNHDA and SQIVND (reference sequence). CDR3 region: CASNEGAVSRSNQPQHF. In DNA, the CDR3 is TGTGCCAGTAATGAAGGGGCAGTCTCTAGGAGCAATCAGCCCCAGCATTTT.

The rearrangement joins TRBV29-1 to TRBJ1-1, with a weak D call TRBD1 (5 bases). V shed 4 bases and J shed 0 bases, with 9 bases lying between them. Germline-derived CDR1 and CDR2 are SQVTM and ANQGSEA. The CDR3 runs 13 residues. The chain's CDR3 is CSVAGDMNTEAFF. CDR3 nucleotide sequence: TGCAGCGTTGCGGGGGATATGAACACTGAAGCTTTCTTT.

DNA of the CDR3: TGTGCCAGCAGACAAATTCCGAACACCGGGGAGCTGTTTTTT. It yields the protein CASRQIPNTGELFF. The V gene is TRBV5-4, the J gene TRBJ2-2; no clear D. CDR1 and CDR2 (germline): SGHNT, YYREEE (reference sequence). CDR3 length equals 14 residues. V dropped 5 bases and J dropped 0 bases, with 8 bases sitting between them. Variable domain in full (rest from reference TRBV5-4 and TRBJ2-2): ETGVTQSPTHLIKTRGQQVTLRCSSQSGHNTVSWYQQALGQGPQFIFQYYREEENGRGNFPPRFSGLQFPNYSSELNVNALELDDSALYLCASRQIPNTGELFFGEGSRLTVL.

The rearrangement uses TRBV9 and TRBJ2-7; 8 bases align to TRBD2. V gave up 0 bases and J gave up 0 bases; unmatched junction bases: 8. The CDR3 covers 17 residues. The V gene's germline CDR1 is SGDLS and CDR2 YYNGEE. CDR3 bases: TGTGCCAGCAGCGTAGGCGAGCGGGGGTACGACTCCTACGAGCAGTACTTC. Translated: CASSVGERGYDSYEQYF.

The chain joins TRBV19 to TRBJ1-5; D gene uncertain. CDR3 length: 13 residues. Trimming cost V 5 bases and J 4 bases, with 9 bases left between them. Germline V gene lookup returns CDR1 LNHDA and CDR2 SQIVND (reference sequence). CDR3 protein: CASSPRRNQPQHF. The CDR3 DNA reads TGTGCCAGTAGTCCCCGCAGGAATCAGCCCCAGCATTTT.

This clone came up a few times. The chain uses TRBV11-2 and TRBJ1-5; possible D gene TRBD1, 5 bases. Per the germline V gene, CDR1 is SGHAT and CDR2 is FQNNGV. Deletions cut 2 bases from V and 3 bases from J, with 11 bases between. The CDR3 is made up of 15 amino acids. CDR3 sequence: CASSLRGQTNQPQHF. The CDR3 coding sequence is TGTGCCAGCAGCTTAAGGGGCCAGACCAATCAGCCCCAGCATTTT.

The chain carries TRBV6-1 and TRBJ2-7, with 8 bases fitting TRBD2. Germline CDR1 reads MNHNS; CDR2 reads SASEGT. Trimming at V came to 4 bases and at J to 3 bases, leaving 11 bases not matched to a gene. The CDR3 covers 16 residues. The CDR3 bases are TGTGCCAGCAGTGTCCACGGGGGGGAGGGGAGCTACGAGCAGTACGTC. Its translation is CASSVHGGEGSYEQYV.

The rearrangement joins TRBV5-1 to TRBJ1-2, with D maybe TRBD1 (5 bases). The CDR3 has 14 residues. Germline V gives CDR1 SGHRS, CDR2 YFSETQ. V was pared by 6 bases and J by 4 bases, with 16 bases between. The chain's CDR3 is CASTDTSGGYGYTF. The CDR3 DNA sequence: TGCGCCAGCACCGACACCTCGGGGGGCTATGGCTACACCTTC.

This chain links TRBV30 with TRBJ1-5, with 7 nucleotides matching TRBD1. The CDR3 sequence is 17 residues long. Germline CDR1 is GTSNPN and CDR2 is SVGIG (reference sequence). Trimming removed 4 bases from V and 4 bases from J; junction bases left unmatched: 16. This CDR3 reads CAWKDRTGTWENQPQHF. CDR3 coding DNA: TGTGCCTGGAAGGATAGGACAGGCACTTGGGAAAATCAGCCCCAGCATTTT. Variable domain in full (rest from reference TRBV30 and TRBJ1-5): SQTIHQWPATLVQPVGSPLSLECTVEGTSNPNLYWYRQAAGRGLQLLFYSVGIGQISSEVPQNLSASRPQDRQFILSSKKLLLSDSGFYLCAWKDRTGTWENQPQHFGDGTRLSIL.

V gene TRBV28 combines with J gene TRBJ2-1; 10 nucleotides match TRBD2. The junction had 13 bases not matched to a gene; V was cut back by 6 bases and J by 8 bases. Germline values: CDR1 MDHEN, CDR2 SYDVKM. The CDR3 consists of 16 residues. CDR3 residues: CASRSRAGGPIHEQFF. In nucleotides, the CDR3 is TGTGCCAGCAGATCTAGAGCGGGGGGGCCTATCCATGAGCAGTTCTTC.

V usage is TRBV19 and J usage is TRBJ1-2; 8 nucleotides agree with TRBD1. The germline CDR1 and CDR2 sequences are LNHDA and SQIVND (reference sequence). V gave up 6 bases and J gave up 0 bases; unmatched junction bases: 9. The CDR3 extends over 16 amino acids. For the CDR3, the DNA is TGTGCCAGTAGACGCCGTTCGGACAGGGCTAACTATGGCTACACCTTC. This codes for CASRRRSDRANYGYTF.

V is TRBV16 and J is TRBJ2-1, with D uncertain. The germline gives CDR1 KGHSY, CDR2 FQNENV. V was shortened by 7 bases and J by 4 bases, with 14 bases between the two germline ends. The CDR3 sequence is 14 residues long. Written as DNA, the CDR3 is TGTGCCAGCACCCCCTCCTCCACATACAATGAGCAGTTCTTC. Translated: CASTPSSTYNEQFF.

The CDR3 spells CASSLGGTSGGGEDTQYF. For the CDR3, the DNA is TGTGCCAGCAGCTTGGGAGGGACTAGCGGGGGTGGGGAAGATACGCAGTATTTT. The gene calls are TRBV5-5 and TRBJ2-3, with 14 bases matching TRBD2. The CDR3 loop spans 18 amino acids. Trimming at V came to 0 bases and at J to 5 bases, leaving 8 bases not matched to a gene. Germline V gene lookup returns CDR1 SGHKS and CDR2 YYEKEE (reference sequence).

The chain combines TRBV18 with TRBJ1-1; D gene unclear. This CDR3 is built from 14 residues. The germline V and J ends were trimmed by 7 bases and 4 bases, with 16 bases remaining between them. Germline-derived CDR1 and CDR2 are KGHSH and LQKENI. This CDR3 is CASLLGIGRTEAFF. CDR3 coding DNA: TGTGCCAGCTTACTAGGGATCGGGCGCACTGAAGCTTTCTTT.

This chain connects TRBV29-1 to TRBJ2-7, with a weak D call TRBD1 (5 bases). The CDR3 extends over 12 amino acids. V lost 0 bases and J lost 6, with 9 bases in between. CDR1 and CDR2 from the germline V gene are SQVTM and ANQGSEA. The CDR3 DNA sequence: TGCAGCGTTGAAGACCCTAGGGGCGAGCAGTACGTC. Translated: CSVEDPRGEQYV.

The rearrangement uses TRBV2 and TRBJ1-2, with 8 bases matching TRBD1. Germline trimming cut 4 bases from V and 6 bases from J; bases unmatched to any gene: 4. Per germline, CDR1 SNHLY and CDR2 FYNNEI. The CDR3 is 13 amino acids. CDR3 sequence: CASSGTGSNGYTF. The CDR3 DNA is TGTGCCAGCAGTGGGACAGGGTCGAATGGCTACACCTTC.

The gene calls are TRBV7-2 and TRBJ1-5; possibly TRBD1 for D (6 bases). V lost 6 bases and J 0 bases, leaving 12 bases between the germline ends. The CDR3 consists of 15 residues. Germline V gives CDR1 SGHTA, CDR2 FQGNSA. This CDR3 reads CASSPDRGSNQPQHF. The CDR3 nucleotides read TGTGCCAGCAGTCCGGACAGAGGTAGCAATCAGCCCCAGCATTTT.

This clone occurred once. The rearrangement uses TRBV11-2 and TRBJ2-7, with 10 bases that match TRBD1. Germline CDR1 reads SGHAT; CDR2 reads FQNNGV. V trimming: 7 bases; J trimming: 0 bases; junction bases outside the gene matches: 6. The CDR3 is 15 amino acids. CDR3 residues: CASKRGTGDSYEQYF. In nucleotides, the CDR3 is TGTGCCAGCAAGAGGGGGACAGGGGACTCCTACGAGCAGTACTTC. Combining the CDR3 with reference TRBV11-2 and TRBJ2-7 gives the whole variable domain EAGVAQSPRYKIIEKRQSVAFWCNPISGHATLYWYQQILGQGPKLLIQFQNNGVVDDSQLPKDRFSAERLKGVDSTLKIQPAKLEDSAVYLCASKRGTGDSYEQYFGPGTRLTVT.

The J gene is TRBJ1-5, the V gene TRBV19; 10 positions agree with TRBD1. CDR3 length: 18 residues. V shed 4 bases, J shed 4 bases, and the junction held 13 bases outside the gene matches. Per the germline V gene, CDR1 is LNHDA and CDR2 is SQIVND (reference sequence). The CDR3 is CASSTALRQGAGNQPQHF. CDR3 nucleotides: TGTGCCAGTAGTACCGCGTTACGACAGGGGGCTGGGAATCAGCCCCAGCATTTT. The entire variable domain, with the rest obtained from reference TRBV19 and TRBJ1-5, is as follows: DGGITQSPKYLFRKEGQNVTLSCEQNLNHDAMYWYRQDPGQGLRLIYYSQIVNDFQKGDIAEGYSVSREKKESFPLTVTSAQKNPTAFYLCASSTALRQGAGNQPQHFGDGTRLSIL.

The genes are TRBV25-1 and TRBJ2-3; 13 bases are shared with TRBD2. The germline CDR1 and CDR2 sequences are MGHDK and SYGVNS. Losses at the gene ends were 5 bases for V and 3 bases for J; bases not matched to a gene: 11. This CDR3 is 18 amino acids long. The CDR3 coding sequence is TGTGCCAGCAGTTACCGCAGGACTAGCGGGGGAGATACAGATACGCAGTATTTT. This encodes CASSYRRTSGGDTDTQYF. Supplemented by reference TRBV25-1 and TRBJ2-3, the full variable domain reads EADIYQTPRYLVIGTGKKITLECSQTMGHDKMYWYQQDPGMELHLIHYSYGVNSTEKGDLSSESTVSRIRTEHFPLTLESARPSHTSQYLCASSYRRTSGGDTDTQYFGPGTRLTVL.

This chain links TRBV5-4 with TRBJ2-7; 12 bases are a match to TRBD1. This CDR3 is 14 amino acids long. V shed 3 bases and J 7 bases; nucleotides not matched to a gene: 5. Germline CDR1 is SGHNT and CDR2 is YYREEE (reference sequence). This CDR3 reads CASSWDRGLWEQYF. As DNA, the CDR3 is TGTGCCAGCAGCTGGGACAGGGGGCTCTGGGAGCAGTACTTC.

The chain carries TRBV5-1 and TRBJ1-3; D call uncertain. Germline V gene data show CDR1 as SGHRS and CDR2 as YFSETQ. The length of the CDR3 is 14 residues. Trimming pared 4 bases from V and 7 bases from J, leaving 15 bases between. This CDR3 reads CASSLTRGGNTIYF. The CDR3 bases are TGCGCCAGCAGCCTCACGCGGGGTGGCAACACCATATATTTT.

The CDR3 region is CASSIGLAGGRDTQYF. The CDR3 DNA reads as TGTGCCAGCAGCATCGGACTAGCGGGGGGGAGGGATACGCAGTATTTT. The J gene is TRBJ2-3, the V gene TRBV9; TRBD2 matches at 15 bases. V shed 4 bases and J 6 bases; nucleotides not matched to a gene: 6. The germline gives CDR1 SGDLS, CDR2 YYNGEE. This CDR3 is built from 16 residues.

The rearrangement joins TRBV9 to TRBJ2-5; 9 bases are a match to TRBD2. J lost 1 base, V lost 0 bases, and 7 bases had no gene match. This CDR3 is 17 amino acids long. Germline CDR1 SGDLS, CDR2 YYNGEE. The CDR3 reads CASSVGLAENFQETQYF. DNA of the CDR3: TGTGCCAGCAGCGTAGGACTAGCGGAGAACTTCCAAGAGACCCAGTACTTC. Filled out from reference TRBV9 and TRBJ2-5, the complete variable domain reads DSGVTQTPKHLITATGQRVTLRCSPRSGDLSVYWYQQSLDQGLQFLIQYYNGEERAKGNILERFSAQQFPDLHSELNLSSLELGDSALYFCASSVGLAENFQETQYFGPGTRLLVL.

V and J are TRBV5-1 and TRBJ2-3, with D possibly matching TRBD1 (6 bases). The CDR3 contains 18 residues. Germline loops: CDR1 SGHRS, CDR2 YFSETQ. V was clipped by 0 bases and J by 4 bases, with 21 bases between them. The CDR3 DNA reads TGCGCCAGCAGCTTGGCTCCGCCTGGGGGCCCCACAGCAGATACGCAGTATTTT. Its translation: CASSLAPPGGPTADTQYF.

The chain has TRBV6-6 and TRBJ2-5, with 14 bases aligning to TRBD2. The CDR3 covers 17 residues. Germline assignment: CDR1 MNHNY and CDR2 SVGAGI (reference sequence). Losses at the gene ends were 5 bases for V and 2 bases for J; bases not matched to a gene: 7. The CDR3 loop reads CASSLGLAGGTQETQYF. The DNA of the CDR3 is TGTGCCAGCAGTCTCGGACTAGCGGGGGGCACGCAAGAGACCCAGTACTTC.

CDR3 sequence (DNA): TGTGCCAGCTCACCGGAGTACTCTGGAAACACCATATATTTT. Its translation: CASSPEYSGNTIYF. The rearrangement links TRBV18 to TRBJ1-3, with D unresolved. Trimming took off 3 bases at V and 0 bases at J, with 6 bases between the two ends. The CDR3 extends over 14 amino acids. Germline CDR1 KGHSH, CDR2 LQKENI.

The V and J genes are TRBV27 and TRBJ1-6; 7 bases match TRBD1. J was trimmed by 4 bases and V by 6 bases; bases with no gene match: 3. The CDR3 is made up of 14 amino acids. Germline CDR1 MNHEY, CDR2 SMNVEV (reference sequence). The CDR3 DNA reads as TGTGCCAGCAGAGGGGGCTCTTATAATTCACCCCTCCACTTT. Amino acid sequence: CASRGGSYNSPLHF.

J is TRBJ2-3 and V is TRBV28; D is unclear. CDR1 and CDR2 (germline): MDHEN, SYDVKM. The CDR3 sequence is 15 residues long. Trimming took 6 bases from V and 10 from J, leaving 23 bases between them. CDR3 sequence reads: CASSLPRAGNLAQYF. The CDR3, as DNA: TGTGCCAGCAGCCTACCACGTGCAGGAAACCTGGCGCAGTATTTT.

With respect to this clone: One end of the junction does not line up with germline, which may come from a read error. J is TRBJ1-3 and V is TRBV7-7, with D perhaps matching TRBD1 (6 bases). Looked up from germline, CDR1 is SSHAT and CDR2 is FNYEAQ (reference sequence). The CDR3 extends over 13 amino acids. In nucleotides, the CDR3 is TGTGCTAGCAGCCGGGACAACGACGACACCATATATTTT. Its protein is CASSRDNDDTIYF.

The chain employs TRBV20-1 and TRBJ2-3; D is undetermined. V lost 3 bases, J lost 0 bases, and 10 bases lay in between. Per the germline V gene, CDR1 is DFQATT and CDR2 is SNEGSKA (reference sequence). CDR3 length equals 14 residues. The CDR3 nucleotides are TGCAGTGCTAGTGGCGCGGATAGCACAGATACGCAGTATTTT. Translating gives CSASGADSTDTQYF.